One and the same sample provided the 15 T cell receptor beta chains below, sequenced in a study of T cell responses to AZD1222 COVID-19 vaccine. The assay was immunoSEQ multiplex PCR, and TCRdb's table has in-frame clones only and misses some. The table has 130,000 to 150,000 clones, around 88% seen once. The input for sequencing was peripheral blood, taken on day 0 of AZD1222 vaccination. The receptors were sampled from an adult in good health.

V gene TRBV18 combines with J gene TRBJ2-7, with D possibly being TRBD2 (10 bases). V lost 6 bases and J lost 6, with 33 bases in between. The CDR3 totals 19 residues. Germline V gene lookup returns CDR1 KGHSH and CDR2 LQKENI. In nucleotides, the CDR3 is TGTGCCAGCTCGAACAGGGGGCTAGCGGGAGAAACGTCTAAACGCGAGCAGTACTTC. This sequence encodes CASSNRGLAGETSKREQYF. The full variable domain, with the rest looked up from reference TRBV18 and TRBJ2-7, is NAGVMQNPRHLVRRRGQEARLRCSPMKGHSHVYWYRQLPEEGLKFMVYLQKENIIDESGMPKERFSAEFPKEGPSILRIQQVVRGDSAAYFCASSNRGLAGETSKREQYFGPGTRLTVT.

This clone was detected a few times. CDR3 nucleotides: TGTGCCAGCAGCTTAACCGGTCTAGTTGGCGAGACCCAGTACTTC. It is translated as CASSLTGLVGETQYF. This rearrangement joins TRBV7-3 to TRBJ2-5; D is unresolved. The CDR3 covers 15 residues. Germline CDR1 SGHTA, CDR2 FQGTGA. Trimming cost V 0 bases and J 5 bases, with 13 bases left between them.

The chain is built from TRBV7-9 and TRBJ2-1, with 9 bases matching TRBD1. Germline V lookup: CDR1 SEHNR, CDR2 FQNEAQ (reference sequence). CDR3 length: 14 residues. Trimming removed 5 bases from V and 8 bases from J; junction bases left unmatched: 7. In nucleotides, the CDR3 is TGTGCCAGCAGCCCCACAGGGGGCACGGATGAGCAGTTCTTC. This gives the protein CASSPTGGTDEQFF.

This chain links TRBV6-4 with TRBJ1-1; 8 nucleotides line up with TRBD1. V lost 3 bases to trimming and J lost 5 bases; unmatched junction nucleotides: 5. The CDR3 is 14 amino acids. Germline CDR1 MRHNA, CDR2 SNTAGT. CDR3 in amino acids: CASSESGGSTEAFF. CDR3 in DNA: TGTGCCAGCAGTGAGTCAGGGGGCTCTACTGAAGCTTTCTTT.

The rearrangement links TRBV30 to TRBJ1-5; tentatively, D is TRBD1 (6 bases). The CDR3 contains 13 residues. Deletions cut 4 bases from V and 7 bases from J, with 14 bases between. Germline V lookup: CDR1 GTSNPN, CDR2 SVGIG (reference sequence). The CDR3 coding sequence is TGTGCCTGGACGCACAGGGTTGGCCAGCCCCAGCATTTT. This gives the protein CAWTHRVGQPQHF.

The chain is built from TRBV24-1 and TRBJ2-1; no clear D. The CDR3 contains 15 residues. Germline CDR1 and CDR2: KGHDR and SFDVKD. The germline V and J ends were trimmed by 7 bases and 3 bases, with 15 bases remaining between them. The DNA for the CDR3 is TGTGCCACCAGCCTGACGGCACGAGGCTACAATGAGCAGTTCTTC. Translating it yields CATSLTARGYNEQFF.

The chain carries TRBV9 and TRBJ1-1; D perhaps matches TRBD1 (5 bases). The CDR3 is 20 residues long. Germline CDR1 and CDR2: SGDLS and YYNGEE. Trimming pared 0 bases from V and 0 bases from J, leaving 24 bases between. The CDR3 sequence is CASSVVPETERWGVNTEAFF. DNA of the CDR3: TGTGCCAGCAGCGTAGTCCCGGAGACGGAGAGGTGGGGGGTGAACACTGAAGCTTTCTTT.

J is TRBJ1-1 and V is TRBV6-6, with D unresolved. Deletions cut 5 bases from V and 10 bases from J, with 17 bases between. Germline V gene data show CDR1 as MNHNY and CDR2 as SVGAGI (reference sequence). The length of the CDR3 is 13 residues. CDR3 bases: TGTGCCAGCAGTACCCCTGGACGGTCTGCAGCTTTCTTT. Translating it yields CASSTPGRSAAFF.

This sequence joins TRBV5-1 and TRBJ2-3; 7 bases map to TRBD1. The CDR3 has 13 residues. The germline V gene encodes CDR1 SGHRS and CDR2 YFSETQ. The J segment lost 4 bases and the V segment lost 4 bases, leaving 3 bases of the junction unmatched. In DNA form, the CDR3 reads TGCGCCAGCAGCCCAGGGGGTCCAGATACGCAGTATTTT. The encoded protein is CASSPGGPDTQYF.

V usage is TRBV11-3 and J usage is TRBJ2-3; possibly TRBD1 for D (6 bases). CDR1 and CDR2 from the germline V gene are SGHNT and YENEEA. This CDR3 has 16 residues. V was cut by 2 bases and J by 3 bases, with 15 bases left in between. The CDR3 spells CASSLLGIQGTDTQYF. CDR3 nucleotide sequence: TGTGCCAGCAGCTTATTGGGCATCCAGGGGACAGATACGCAGTATTTT. The entire variable domain, with the rest obtained from reference TRBV11-3 and TRBJ2-3, is as follows: EAGVVQSPRYKIIEKKQPVAFWCNPISGHNTLYWYLQNLGQGPELLIRYENEEAVDDSQLPKDRFSAERLKGVDSTLKIQPAELGDSAVYLCASSLLGIQGTDTQYFGPGTRLTVL.

This chain joins TRBV27 and TRBJ2-7; 14 bases match TRBD2. CDR1 and CDR2 (germline): MNHEY, SMNVEV (reference sequence). Germline trimming cut 0 bases from V and 5 bases from J; bases unmatched to any gene: 3. The CDR3 spans 16 residues. This CDR3 reads CASSLSVGLAGDEQYF. The CDR3 nucleotides read TGTGCCAGCAGTTTATCGGTGGGACTAGCGGGAGACGAGCAGTACTTC.

The V gene is TRBV2, the J gene TRBJ2-7; D remains ambiguous. Germline V lookup: CDR1 SNHLY, CDR2 FYNNEI. This CDR3 is 13 amino acids long. With 5 bases removed from V and 0 bases from J, the gap between germline ends came to 8 bases. CDR3 protein: CASSSASSYEQYF. The CDR3 region has the DNA TGTGCCAGCAGTTCCGCAAGCTCCTACGAGCAGTACTTC. Supplemented by reference TRBV2 and TRBJ2-7, the full variable domain reads EPEVTQTPSHQVTQMGQEVILRCVPISNHLYFYWYRQILGQKVEFLVSFYNNEISEKSEIFDDQFSVERPDGSNFTLKIRSTKLEDSAMYFCASSSASSYEQYFGPGTRLTVT.

This sequence joins TRBV9 and TRBJ2-7; 8 bases agree with TRBD1. Per germline, CDR1 SGDLS and CDR2 YYNGEE. Unmatched junction bases numbered 4, after V lost 3 bases and J lost 5 bases. The CDR3 loop spans 13 amino acids. In nucleotides, the CDR3 is TGTGCCAGCAGCGCGGGACAGGCCAACGAGCAGTACTTC. Translation: CASSAGQANEQYF.

The chain carries TRBV7-8 and TRBJ1-5; 7 bases are shared with TRBD1. Germline CDR1 reads SGHVS; CDR2 reads FQNEAQ. Trimming at V came to 5 bases and at J to 5 bases, leaving 9 bases not matched to a gene. The CDR3 has 15 amino acids. CDR3 nucleotide sequence: TGTGCCAGCAGCCAACGACAGGGCACTCATCAGCCCCAGCATTTT. It translates to CASSQRQGTHQPQHF.

V is TRBV9 and J is TRBJ2-2; D call uncertain. The CDR3 has 12 amino acids. Germline V gene sequence: CDR1 SGDLS, CDR2 YYNGEE. Trimming left V 0 bases short and J 8 bases short, with 5 bases between. As DNA, the CDR3 is TGTGCCAGCAGCGTAGCTTTTGGGGAGCTGTTTTTT. It yields the protein CASSVAFGELFF.